This TCR beta chain was sequenced in a study of cytomegalovirus exposure and HLA in healthy donors. V shed 4 bases and J 2 bases; nucleotides not matched to a gene: 4. This CDR3 has 15 residues. Germline lookup yields CDR1 SGHDT and CDR2 YYEEEE. PCR amplification relied on 60 Vbeta primers (plus 13 Jbeta primers). Profiling relied on immunoSEQ multiplex PCR, and the TCRdb table lists in-frame clones only, not all of them. This table holds 120,000 or so clones, over 70% found once. Sequencing was carried out using PBMCs. This sequence was found in a woman in her forties in good health and CMV-seronegative. The V gene is TRBV5-6, the J gene TRBJ2-5, with 11 positions matching TRBD2. The CDR3, as DNA: TGTGCCAGCAGCGGATTAGCGGGGGGGCAAGAGACCCAGTACTTC. Amino acid sequence: CASSGLAGGQETQYF.